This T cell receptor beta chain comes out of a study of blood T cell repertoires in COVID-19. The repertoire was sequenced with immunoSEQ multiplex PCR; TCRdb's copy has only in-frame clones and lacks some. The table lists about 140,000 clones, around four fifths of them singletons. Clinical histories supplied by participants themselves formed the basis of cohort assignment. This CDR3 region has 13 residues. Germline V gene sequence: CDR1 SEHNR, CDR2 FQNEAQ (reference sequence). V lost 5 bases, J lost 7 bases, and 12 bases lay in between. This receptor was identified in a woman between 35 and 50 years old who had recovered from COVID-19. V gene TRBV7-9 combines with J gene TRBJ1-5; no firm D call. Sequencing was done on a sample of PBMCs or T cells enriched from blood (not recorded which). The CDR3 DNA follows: TGTGCCAGCAGCCTCACGACGGGGCAGCCCCAGCATTTT. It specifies CASSLTTGQPQHF.